This passage covers 16 T cell receptor beta chains from one sample sequenced in a study of early T cells in non-severe SARS-CoV-2 infection. TCRdb reprocessed the 5' RACE reads via MiXCR and lists one record per CDR3 protein. This sample yields approximately 31,000 distinct CDR3 sequences, of which over 6.5% are seen a single time; 2.5% to 3% belongs to the top ten. The sample consisted of whole blood. These receptors were taken from an adult who was a healthcare worker with PCR-confirmed SARS-CoV-2 infection or an uninfected control (not recorded which).

This clonotype was observed many times. The gene calls are TRBV5-1 and TRBJ2-7, with 8 positions matching TRBD1. This CDR3 is built from 16 residues. Trimming at V came to 6 bases and at J to 5 bases, leaving 16 bases not matched to a gene. The germline V gene has CDR1 SGHRS and CDR2 YFSETQ. The chain's CDR3 is CASNQLEQDRVNEQYF. DNA of the CDR3: TGCGCCAGCAACCAACTCGAACAGGACAGGGTAAACGAGCAGTACTTC.

This chain joins TRBV27 and TRBJ2-3; D is unresolved. Looked up from germline, CDR1 is MNHEY and CDR2 is SMNVEV (reference sequence). The CDR3 runs 14 residues. With 0 bases removed from V and 2 bases from J, the gap between germline ends came to 6 bases. CDR3 protein: CASSLSDSTDTQYF. The CDR3 coding sequence is TGTGCCAGCAGTTTATCCGACTCCACAGATACGCAGTATTTT.

At least ten counts were recorded for this clonotype. This chain uses TRBV12-3 or TRBV12-4 with TRBJ1-2; 9 positions match TRBD1. CDR3 size: 19 residues. V lost 4 bases and J lost 2; bases outside the gene matches: 17. The DNA of the CDR3 is TGTGCCAGCAGTTCAACTAGGACAGGGGTGATACGATCCAACTATGGCTACACCTTC. Its translation: CASSSTRTGVIRSNYGYTF.

This clonotype was counted many times. The V call is TRBV29-1, the J call TRBJ2-7; 7 bases are shared with TRBD1. The CDR3 extends over 15 amino acids. CDR1 and CDR2 from the germline V gene are SQVTM and ANQGSEA. J was trimmed by 0 bases and V by 7 bases; bases with no gene match: 12. The CDR3 loop is CSAGTAPNTSYEQYF. CDR3 bases: TGCAGCGCAGGGACAGCTCCAAACACCTCCTACGAGCAGTACTTC.

This clonotype has a handful of counts. This chain joins TRBV27 and TRBJ1-1, with D unresolved. From germline, CDR1 is MNHEY and CDR2 SMNVEV (reference sequence). The CDR3 is 14 amino acids. Between the trimmed V and J ends, which lost 0 bases and 1 base, there was a span of 6 bases. For the CDR3, the DNA is TGTGCCAGCAGTTTATCCAGACAGAACACTGAAGCTTTCTTT. Translated: CASSLSRQNTEAFF.

This clonotype has ten or more counts. This chain uses TRBV14 with TRBJ2-7; D may be TRBD1 or TRBD2 (5 bases each). The CDR3 contains 12 residues. Germline values: CDR1 SGHDN, CDR2 FVKESK. V dropped 4 bases and J dropped 6 bases, with 10 bases sitting between them. The CDR3 nucleotides are TGTGCCAGCAGCCCACTGGGGGTCGAGCAGTACTTC. It codes for CASSPLGVEQYF.

The rearrangement links TRBV7-2 to TRBJ2-7, with D possibly matching TRBD2 (6 bases). Trimming pared 0 bases from V and 8 bases from J, leaving 14 bases between. CDR1 is SGHTA and CDR2 is FQGNSA in the germline V gene. The CDR3 runs 14 residues. CDR3 loop: CASSLAGGGYKQYF. The CDR3, as DNA: TGTGCCAGCAGCTTAGCGGGAGGAGGTTACAAGCAGTACTTC.

The rearrangement joins TRBV6-7 to TRBJ2-4; no firm D call. TRBV6-7 is known as an ORF, though its function is uncertain. V was pared by 2 bases and J by 0 bases, with 14 bases between. The CDR3 consists of 17 residues. The CDR3 sequence: CASSYPEGRLAKNIQYF. The CDR3 nucleotides are TGTGCCAGCAGTTACCCTGAAGGACGGTTAGCCAAAAACATTCAGTACTTC.

This clonotype was counted ten times or more. This rearrangement joins TRBV10-3 to TRBJ2-3; TRBD2 matches at 8 bases. With 6 bases clipped from V and 6 bases from J, the junction kept 5 bases outside the gene matches. Germline values: CDR1 ENHRY, CDR2 SYGVKD. CDR3 length: 13 residues. This CDR3 reads CAIRAREGDTQYF. The CDR3, as DNA: TGTGCCATCAGGGCACGGGAGGGGGATACGCAGTATTTT.

This clonotype was recorded at least ten times. The rearrangement links TRBV29-1 to TRBJ1-1; weak D call: TRBD1 (5 bases). This CDR3 is 13 amino acids long. In germline, CDR1 is SQVTM, CDR2 ANQGSEA. The V and J ends lost 3 bases and 5 bases respectively, with 13 bases between them. The CDR3 loop reads CSVDSGKGTEAFF. CDR3 coding DNA: TGCAGCGTTGATTCAGGGAAGGGGACTGAAGCTTTCTTT.

This clonotype counts as medium-sized. The chain employs TRBV29-1 and TRBJ2-7; 7 bases are a match to TRBD2. The CDR3 length is 15 residues. Germline V CDR1 and CDR2: SQVTM, ANQGSEA. V shed 5 bases, J shed 4 bases, and the junction held 14 bases outside the gene matches. For the CDR3, the DNA is TGCAGCGTTAATATGGGGCTAGCGGTCGGATACGAGCAGTACTTC. This gives the protein CSVNMGLAVGYEQYF.

In its sample, this clonotype was seen many times. The chain carries TRBV20-1 and TRBJ2-5; 8 bases align to TRBD1. J was trimmed by 4 bases and V by 5 bases; bases with no gene match: 12. The CDR3 is made up of 15 amino acids. Germline V lookup: CDR1 DFQATT, CDR2 SNEGSKA (reference sequence). CDR3 in DNA: TGCAGTGCTCAGAGTCCGAGGACAGGGAGAGAGACCCAGTACTTC. Translating gives CSAQSPRTGRETQYF.

This clonotype has a count of ten or more. The chain joins TRBV12-3 or TRBV12-4 to TRBJ1-5; D not certain. V dropped 7 bases and J dropped 2 bases, with 12 bases sitting between them. This CDR3 spans 14 amino acids. CDR3 residues: CASTKSPGNQPQHF. CDR3 coding DNA: TGTGCCAGCACCAAGTCCCCGGGCAATCAGCCCCAGCATTTT.

This clonotype was recorded at least ten times. The gene calls are TRBV3-1 and TRBJ2-7, with TRBD2 matching over 8 bases. Looked up from germline, CDR1 is LGHDT and CDR2 is YNNKEL (reference sequence). The CDR3 consists of 15 residues. J lost 5 bases, V lost 4 bases, and 10 bases had no gene match. The CDR3 loop is CASSPTAGETHEQYF. In DNA, the CDR3 is TGTGCCAGCAGCCCCACAGCGGGAGAGACCCACGAGCAGTACTTC.

The sample holds many counts of this clonotype. The chain employs TRBV10-2 and TRBJ2-7; 8 bases are a match to TRBD2. With 5 bases clipped from V and 12 bases from J, the junction kept 9 bases outside the gene matches. CDR3 length: 12 amino acids. Germline loops: CDR1 WSHSY, CDR2 SAAADI. The CDR3, as DNA: TGCGCCAGCAGTTTGAGCGGGAGAGAGTCGTACTTC. Its protein is CASSLSGRESYF.

This clonotype appeared many times. The V and J genes are TRBV6-6 and TRBJ1-5; 10 bases agree with TRBD1. Germline CDR1 MNHNY, CDR2 SVGAGI (reference sequence). Trimming took 5 bases from V and 5 from J; bases not matched to a gene: 15. The CDR3 totals 18 residues. The CDR3 here is CASSHRGQGTLLHQPQHF. For the CDR3, the DNA is TGTGCCAGCAGTCACCGGGGACAGGGGACATTACTCCATCAGCCCCAGCATTTT.